The sequence of this TCR beta chain was determined in a study of OX40 agonist ivuxolimab in advanced cancers. Across the whole study: Ivuxolimab was delivered to patients intravenously every 2 weeks at doses spanning 0.01 to 10 mg/kg. Study-wide findings and caveats: Compared with CD4+, CD8+ T cells on average had more expanded clones. The antigen specificity of the peripheral T cells (those that were expanded) was not determined.

Remarks on this clone: Its antigen is not known.

The CDR3 contains 13 residues. Germline CDR1 and CDR2: SGHAT and FQNNGV. V gave up 4 bases and J gave up 5 bases, with 11 bases separating them. Prior autoimmune disease or systemic immunosuppression barred patients. Sequencing used immunoSEQ multiplex PCR; TCRdb keeps in-frame clones, though not all of them. This table has about 70,000 clones, 82% appearing once. Sequences were derived from CD4+ or CD8+ T cells sorted from blood, sampled in a trial of the OX40 agonist ivuxolimab. The source of this sequence is an adult with an advanced solid tumor such as melanoma, head and neck, liver or kidney cancer. V and J are TRBV11-2 and TRBJ1-2; D gene ambiguous. The CDR3 is CASSSRGLYGYTF. Here the CDR3 DNA reads TGTGCCAGCAGCTCCCGTGGGTTGTATGGCTACACCTTC.